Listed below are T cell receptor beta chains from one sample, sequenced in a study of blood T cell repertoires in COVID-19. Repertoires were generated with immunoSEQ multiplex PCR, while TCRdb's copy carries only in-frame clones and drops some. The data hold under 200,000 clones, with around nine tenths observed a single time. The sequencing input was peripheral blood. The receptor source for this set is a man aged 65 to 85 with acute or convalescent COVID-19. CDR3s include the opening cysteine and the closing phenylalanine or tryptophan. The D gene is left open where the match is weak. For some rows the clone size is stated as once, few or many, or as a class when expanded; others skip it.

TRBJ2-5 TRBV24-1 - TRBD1 CATSETGRETQYF TGTGCCACCAGTGAGACAGGGAGAGAGACCCAGTACTTC
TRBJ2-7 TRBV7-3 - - CASSLNRGGEQYF TGTGCCAGCAGCTTAAACAGGGGAGGCGAGCAGTACTTC
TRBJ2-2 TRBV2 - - CASRGLPSGTGELFF TGTGCCAGCAGGGGACTGCCGTCGGGCACCGGGGAGCTGTTTTTT
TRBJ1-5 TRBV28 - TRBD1 CASSSFGQGRNQPQHF TGTGCCAGCAGCTCTTTTGGACAGGGCAGGAATCAGCCCCAGCATTTT
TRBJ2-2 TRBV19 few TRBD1 CASRTSPGGFSGELFF TGTGCCAGTCGGACCTCACCAGGGGGCTTCTCCGGGGAGCTGTTTTTT
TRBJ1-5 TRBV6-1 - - CASSAGQLYSNQPQHF TGTGCCAGCAGTGCCGGACAACTCTATAGCAATCAGCCCCAGCATTTT
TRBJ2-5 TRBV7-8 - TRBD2 CASSSEAGSSGAMAQYF TGTGCCAGCAGCTCAGAGGCCGGATCTAGCGGCGCCATGGCCCAGTACTTC
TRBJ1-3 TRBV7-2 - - CASSLDSLSGNTIYF TGTGCCAGCAGCTTAGACAGCCTCTCTGGAAACACCATATATTTT
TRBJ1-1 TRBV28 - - CASSPPGGEGVEAFF TGTGCCAGCAGCCCTCCAGGCGGGGAGGGGGTGGAAGCTTTCTTT
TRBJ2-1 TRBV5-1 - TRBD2 CASSLELAGGAEQFF TGCGCCAGCAGCTTAGAACTAGCGGGAGGGGCTGAGCAGTTCTTC
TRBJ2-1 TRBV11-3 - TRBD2 CASSSRTSGGNEQFF TGTGCCAGCAGCTCCAGGACTAGCGGGGGAAATGAGCAGTTCTTC
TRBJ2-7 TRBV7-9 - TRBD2 CASSLASGSYEQYF TGTGCCAGCAGCTTAGCTAGCGGGAGTTACGAGCAGTACTTC
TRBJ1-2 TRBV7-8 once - CASTPSAGRYNYGYTF TGTGCCAGCACCCCGAGTGCGGGGCGCTACAACTATGGCTACACCTTC
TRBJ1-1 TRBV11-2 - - CASSSHDSGTEAFF TGTGCCAGCAGCTCCCATGACAGCGGGACTGAAGCTTTCTTT
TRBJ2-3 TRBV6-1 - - CASSYTGNTQYF TGTGCCAGCAGTTATACCGGGAATACGCAGTATTTT
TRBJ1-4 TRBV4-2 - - CASSATGSPTATNEKLFF TGTGCCAGCAGCGCCACCGGGTCCCCGACGGCAACTAATGAAAAACTGTTTTTT
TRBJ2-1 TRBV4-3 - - CASSPKLNNEQFF TGCGCCAGCAGCCCAAAACTTAACAATGAGCAGTTCTTC
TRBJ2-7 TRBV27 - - CASSFLYGYEQYF TGTGCCAGCAGTTTTCTGTACGGCTACGAGCAGTACTTC
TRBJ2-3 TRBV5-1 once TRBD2 CASSPRVAGGPTDTQYF TGCGCCAGCAGCCCCCGGGTAGCGGGGGGCCCCACAGATACGCAGTATTTT
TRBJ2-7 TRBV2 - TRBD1 CASRERQGTNYEQYF TGTGCCAGCAGGGAAAGACAGGGAACGAACTACGAGCAGTACTTC
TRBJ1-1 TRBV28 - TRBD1 CASTWTGRNTEAFF TGTGCCAGCACTTGGACAGGACGTAACACTGAAGCTTTCTTT
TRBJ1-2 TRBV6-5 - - CATPEGGGYGYTF TGTGCCACGCCGGAGGGCGGGGGGTATGGCTACACCTTC
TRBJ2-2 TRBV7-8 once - CASSLGLVDGELFF TGTGCCAGCAGCTTAGGACTAGTGGACGGGGAGCTGTTTTTT
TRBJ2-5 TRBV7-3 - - CASSIDSGETQYF TGTGCCAGCAGCATAGACTCCGGGGAGACCCAGTACTTC
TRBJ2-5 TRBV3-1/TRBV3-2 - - CASSLLEGETQYF TGTGCCAGCAGCCTCCTGGAGGGAGAGACCCAGTACTTC
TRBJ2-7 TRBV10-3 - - CAINLPRWRRNYEQYF TGTGCCATCAACCTACCCCGTTGGCGGAGGAACTACGAGCAGTACTTC
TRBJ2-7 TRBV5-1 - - CASSPGQIYEQYF TGCGCCAGCAGCCCGGGACAAATTTACGAGCAGTACTTC
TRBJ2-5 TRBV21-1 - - CASSKLGDYQYQETQYF TGTGCCAGCAGCAAATTAGGGGACTACCAGTACCAAGAGACCCAGTACTTC
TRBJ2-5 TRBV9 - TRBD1 CASSVRGLTGGQETQYF TGTGCCAGCAGCGTAAGGGGACTGACAGGGGGGCAAGAGACCCAGTACTTC
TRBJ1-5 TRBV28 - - CASSLGGRGNQPQHF TGTGCCAGCAGTTTAGGGGGGCGGGGGAATCAGCCCCAGCATTTT
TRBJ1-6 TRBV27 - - CASSLTAYNSPLHF TGTGCCAGCAGTTTAACAGCCTATAATTCACCCCTCCACTTT
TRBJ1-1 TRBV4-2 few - CASSSQTRRDTEAFF TGTGCCAGCAGCTCCCAGACCCGGAGGGACACTGAAGCTTTCTTT
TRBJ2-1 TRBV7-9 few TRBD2 CASSPPPTGLGYNEQFF TGTGCCAGCAGCCCTCCCCCGACGGGACTAGGCTACAATGAGCAGTTCTTC
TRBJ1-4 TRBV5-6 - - CASSSETRGEKLFF TGTGCCAGCAGCTCCGAGACTCGTGGTGAAAAACTGTTTTTT
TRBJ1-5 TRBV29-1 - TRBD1 CSVLDRVGNQPQHF TGCAGCGTTTTGGACAGGGTAGGCAATCAGCCCCAGCATTTT
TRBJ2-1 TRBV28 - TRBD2 CASSSPSEREKDEQFF TGTGCCAGCAGTTCCCCCTCCGAGCGGGAGAAGGATGAGCAGTTCTTC
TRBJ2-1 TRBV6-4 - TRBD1 CASSIRSGTGRDEQFF TGTGCCAGCAGTATTCGGTCGGGGACAGGGAGGGATGAGCAGTTCTTC
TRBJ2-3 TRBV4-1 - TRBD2 CASSQGGFERESDTQYF TGCGCCAGCAGCCAAGGGGGGTTCGAGCGGGAGTCAGATACGCAGTATTTT
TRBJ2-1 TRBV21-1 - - CASSAAGTASPGNEQFF TGTGCCAGCAGCGCGGCCGGGACAGCCTCTCCGGGGAATGAGCAGTTCTTC
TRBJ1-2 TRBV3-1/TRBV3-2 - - CASSQSRAGGYTF TGTGCCAGCAGCCAAAGCCGAGCTGGTGGCTACACCTTC
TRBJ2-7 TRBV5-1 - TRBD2 CASSLGLAGALDEQYF TGCGCCAGCAGCTTGGGGCTAGCGGGGGCCTTAGACGAGCAGTACTTC
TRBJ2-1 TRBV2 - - CASRDLYNEQFF TGTGCCAGCCGGGACTTATACAATGAGCAGTTCTTC
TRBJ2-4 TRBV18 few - CASSSPAQGNIQYF TGTGCCAGCTCAAGTCCGGCACAGGGAAACATTCAGTACTTC
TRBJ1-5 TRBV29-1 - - CSVETGSNQPQHF TGCAGCGTTGAAACGGGGAGCAATCAGCCCCAGCATTTT
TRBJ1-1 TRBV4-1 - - CASSIGHLNTEAFF TGCGCCAGCAGCATCGGACACTTGAACACTGAAGCTTTCTTT